This TCR beta chain was retrieved from a study of T-cell reconstitution after alpha-beta-depleted transplantation in children. This clonotype was counted only a few times. Its antigen is still unknown. Unique molecular identifiers tagged the TCRbeta library. A single record per CDR3 protein comes from TCRdb applying MiXCR to the PCR reads. Found here are about 610,000 distinct CDR3 sequences, 27% of them singletons; the top ten hold 36%. Trimming left V 5 bases short and J 5 bases short, with 13 bases between. CDR3 size: 12 residues. The germline CDR1 and CDR2 sequences are DFQATT and SNEGSKA (reference sequence). Study-level points and caveats: For some patients, TCRbeta diversity was high at day 60 because of recipient T cells and thymic progenitors that survived. Diversity and T-cell counts at one year after transplant derived mostly from new T cells. Several hundred expanded graft clones reportedly gave rise to the alpha-beta T cells present about two months after transplant.

Source: PBMCs, taken before TCRalphabeta/CD19-depleted stem cell transplant. The receptor was isolated from a boy younger than two with Wiskott-Aldrich syndrome, due to receive a stem cell transplant. This rearrangement joins TRBV20-1 to TRBJ2-7; possible D gene TRBD1, 6 bases. CDR3 sequence reads: CSAVKGDHEQYF. The CDR3 DNA reads as TGCAGTGCTGTGAAGGGGGACCACGAGCAGTACTTC.